The 17 T cell receptor beta chains given below trace back to one sample, sequenced in a study of T cell repertoires in cytomegalovirus infection. TCRdb re-derived calls from the reads in MiXCR, one entry per CDR3 protein. The data contain about 340,000 distinct CDR3 sequences, about 27% of them singletons. For these TCRs, the target antigens are not known. The material was cultured PBMCs, obtained from culture after CMV antigen stimulation. These receptor sequences come from a human donor in good health (CMV status not recorded). Some clones in this sample may be carry-over from other donors' samples.

This clonotype was seen more than once but under ten times. The V and J genes are TRBV5-1 and TRBJ2-3; TRBD2 matches 9 bases. Per the germline V gene, CDR1 is SGHRS and CDR2 is YFSETQ. V shed 2 bases and J 2 bases; nucleotides not matched to a gene: 6. The CDR3 runs to 16 residues. The CDR3 coding sequence is TGCGCCAGCAGCTTAATGACTAGCGGAGACACAGATACGCAGTATTTT. This sequence encodes CASSLMTSGDTDTQYF.

V gene TRBV12-3 or TRBV12-4 combines with J gene TRBJ1-3; D is undetermined. V lost 6 bases to trimming and J lost 0 bases, with 9 bases between them. This CDR3 is 14 amino acids long. CDR3: CASRPGGSGNTIYF. CDR3 bases: TGTGCCAGCAGGCCTGGAGGCTCTGGAAACACCATATATTTT.

The V and J genes are TRBV30 and TRBJ2-3; 7 nucleotides align to TRBD1. Germline CDR1 GTSNPN, CDR2 SVGIG (reference sequence). Trimming cost V 0 bases and J 1 base; bases outside gene matches: 4. This CDR3 is 15 amino acids long. The CDR3 region has the DNA TGTGCCTGGAGTGTAGCAGGGGGTGGCACAGATACGCAGTATTTT. Its translation: CAWSVAGGGTDTQYF.

This clonotype was picked up a small number of times. The gene calls are TRBV6-1 and TRBJ1-6; possibly TRBD1 for D (6 bases). Per the germline V gene, CDR1 is MNHNS and CDR2 is SASEGT. The CDR3 totals 13 residues. With 5 bases removed from V and 10 bases from J, the gap between germline ends came to 12 bases. In DNA, the CDR3 is TGTGCCAGCAGTTCACCAGGGGAGTCACCCCTCCACTTT. Translation: CASSSPGESPLHF.

The J gene is TRBJ1-4, the V gene TRBV7-3, with a possible D match to TRBD1 (6 bases). The V and J ends lost 5 bases and 5 bases respectively, with 15 bases between them. The germline V gene has CDR1 SGHTA and CDR2 FQGTGA. The CDR3 is made up of 15 amino acids. CDR3 coding DNA: TGTGCCAGCAGCCCGGGCAGGGGACCGAATGAAAAACTGTTTTTT. It encodes CASSPGRGPNEKLFF.

This clonotype has more than one count but fewer than ten. The V and J genes are TRBV25-1 and TRBJ2-1, with no clear D. This CDR3 contains 15 residues. Trimming cost V 3 bases and J 0 bases, with 9 bases left between them. Germline loops: CDR1 MGHDK, CDR2 SYGVNS. CDR3 bases: TGTGCCAGCAGTGAGCGGAAGAGCTCCTACAATGAGCAGTTCTTC. As protein: CASSERKSSYNEQFF.

This clonotype has a handful of counts. V and J are TRBV27 and TRBJ1-6, with 9 bases lining up with TRBD1. Trimming at V came to 5 bases and at J to 12 bases, leaving 17 bases not matched to a gene. Germline V gene data show CDR1 as MNHEY and CDR2 as SMNVEV (reference sequence). This CDR3 spans 17 amino acids. For the CDR3, the DNA is TGTGCCAGCAGTGCGGAGTGGGGGGGGACAGGGTACGGACCCCTCCACTTT. This encodes CASSAEWGGTGYGPLHF.

This rearrangement joins TRBV10-3 to TRBJ2-1; tentatively, D is TRBD2 (5 bases). V lost 0 bases and J lost 6, with 18 bases in between. The CDR3 runs to 17 residues. Germline values: CDR1 ENHRY, CDR2 SYGVKD. Here the CDR3 DNA reads TGTGCCATCAGTGAGTCGGGTAGCGCGGGCCCCCTCAATGAGCAGTTCTTC. Translating gives CAISESGSAGPLNEQFF.

The rearrangement links TRBV29-1 to TRBJ1-2, with no clear D. The CDR3 is made up of 12 amino acids. V gave up 4 bases and J gave up 0 bases, with 6 bases separating them. From germline, CDR1 is SQVTM and CDR2 ANQGSEA. The CDR3 DNA reads TGCAGCGTTGGGGATGCTAACTATGGCTACACCTTC. This translates into CSVGDANYGYTF.

The gene calls are TRBV4-1 and TRBJ1-2; D possibly corresponds to TRBD1 (5 bases). V was clipped by 0 bases and J by 6 bases, with 14 bases between them. From germline, CDR1 is MGHRA and CDR2 YSYEKL. The CDR3 sequence is 15 residues long. As DNA, the CDR3 is TGCGCCAGCAGCCAAGACCCGGGGGGAGAGGATGGCTACACCTTC. Encoded protein: CASSQDPGGEDGYTF.

This clonotype has at least ten counts. The chain couples TRBV7-6 to TRBJ1-1; no definite D call. The CDR3 runs to 13 residues. V was shortened by 2 bases and J by 4 bases, with 8 bases between the two germline ends. Germline CDR1 and CDR2: SGHVS and FNYEAQ. CDR3 loop: CASSLFSPTEAFF. The CDR3 coding sequence is TGTGCCAGCAGCTTATTCTCCCCCACTGAAGCTTTCTTT.

The V and J genes are TRBV20-1 and TRBJ2-1; no clear D gene. The CDR3 has 14 amino acids. Germline lookup yields CDR1 DFQATT and CDR2 SNEGSKA (reference sequence). V was pared by 0 bases and J by 9 bases, with 15 bases between. The CDR3 sequence: CSARDAGGLFEQFF. The CDR3 DNA reads TGCAGTGCTAGAGATGCAGGTGGGCTCTTTGAGCAGTTCTTC.

V and J are TRBV11-1 and TRBJ2-5, with 7 bases identical to TRBD2. The trim removed 5 bases at V and 4 bases at J, leaving 10 bases unmatched. Germline V gives CDR1 SGHAT, CDR2 FQDESV (reference sequence). The CDR3 is made up of 15 amino acids. CDR3: CASSRTGGWGETQYF. As DNA, the CDR3 is TGTGCCAGCAGCCGGACGGGAGGTTGGGGAGAGACCCAGTACTTC.

The rearrangement uses TRBV7-2 and TRBJ2-5, with 7 bases lining up with TRBD2. This CDR3 is 16 amino acids long. Losses at the gene ends were 1 base for V and 3 bases for J; bases not matched to a gene: 8. Germline V gene data show CDR1 as SGHTA and CDR2 as FQGNSA. CDR3 sequence: CASSLGPASGEETQYF. CDR3 bases: TGTGCCAGCAGCTTAGGCCCTGCGAGCGGGGAAGAGACCCAGTACTTC.

In its sample, this clonotype was seen many times. The J gene is TRBJ2-1, the V gene TRBV7-3; TRBD1 agrees at 7 bases. This CDR3 region has 17 residues. Germline V gene data show CDR1 as SGHTA and CDR2 as FQGTGA. Losses at the gene ends were 5 bases for V and 0 bases for J; bases not matched to a gene: 10. The CDR3 region is CASSPNTGASSYNEQFF. CDR3 DNA: TGTGCCAGCAGCCCCAATACAGGGGCGAGCTCCTACAATGAGCAGTTCTTC.

This clonotype was counted between two and nine times. The rearrangement links TRBV12-3 or TRBV12-4 to TRBJ2-1; the D gene is possibly TRBD1 (6 bases). This CDR3 is 14 amino acids long. The V end was cut by 2 bases, the J end by 5 bases, with 10 bases between. The CDR3 protein is CASSLQGSDNEQFF. As DNA, the CDR3 is TGTGCCAGCAGTTTACAGGGGTCCGACAATGAGCAGTTCTTC.

The chain recombines TRBV29-1 with TRBJ2-5; no firm D call. The CDR3 spans 14 residues. From germline, CDR1 is SQVTM and CDR2 ANQGSEA. Trimming removed 4 bases at V and 5 bases at J, with 17 bases between. CDR3 region: CSVALHLVGETQYF. The CDR3 DNA reads TGCAGCGTTGCTTTACACCTCGTAGGGGAGACCCAGTACTTC.